The 2 T cell receptor beta chains presented below share a single source sample, sequenced in a study of OX40 agonist ivuxolimab in advanced cancers. Data came from immunoSEQ multiplex PCR; TCRdb stores just in-frame clones and leaves some out. Of tens of thousands of clones listed, about 80% were seen once; the top ten hold roughly a fifth. Here the sequenced sample was CD4+ or CD8+ T cells sorted from blood, taken in a trial of the OX40 agonist ivuxolimab. The receptor source for this set is an adult with an advanced solid tumor such as melanoma, head and neck, liver or kidney cancer.

V gene TRBV4-1 combines with J gene TRBJ2-1, with D possibly TRBD1 on 6 matching bases. Per germline, CDR1 MGHRA and CDR2 YSYEKL. Trimming left V 1 base short and J 6 bases short, with 13 bases between. The CDR3 has 15 residues. CDR3 residues: CASSQGAGVANEQFF. CDR3 in DNA: TGCGCCAGCAGCCAAGGGGCAGGGGTGGCCAATGAGCAGTTCTTC.

This chain joins TRBV5-6 and TRBJ2-7, with 7 bases that match TRBD1. This CDR3 region has 13 residues. From germline, CDR1 is SGHDT and CDR2 YYEEEE. V gave up 3 bases and J gave up 4 bases; unmatched junction bases: 4. The CDR3 nucleotides read TGTGCCAGCAGCTCGGACAGGCGTTACGAGCAGTACTTC. This encodes CASSSDRRYEQYF.